These T cell receptor beta chains were read from a single sample in a study of cytomegalovirus exposure and HLA in healthy donors. Sequenced by immunoSEQ multiplex PCR; TCRdb stores in-frame clones only, minus some. The sample lists roughly 150,000 clones, approximately 79% occurring once. What was sequenced was PBMCs. These receptors were taken from a woman aged 50 to 60 in good health and CMV-seropositive. The conserved cysteine and the conserved F or W are not part of the CDR3 here. Only part of the rows carry a size: once, few, many, or a class if the clone is expanded.

cdr3_length	v_call	clone_size	j_call	cdr3_aa
11	TRBV2	once	TRBJ1-1	ASSGSGVTEAF
14	TRBV6-5	NA	TRBJ2-1	ASSYGQPGSYNEQF
13	TRBV7-9	NA	TRBJ2-3	ASSLGRGRTDTQY
13	TRBV6-1	NA	TRBJ2-3	ASRPRTVGSDTQY
12	TRBV5-1	few	TRBJ1-3	ASSLGQPGNTIY
13	TRBV5-1	NA	TRBJ2-3	ASRPGLPSTDTQY
14	TRBV2	NA	TRBJ1-1	ASRSESLNRGTEAF
12	TRBV6-1	NA	TRBJ1-6	ASSESGGHSPLH
13	TRBV2	once	TRBJ2-1	ASTRLAGGGNEQF
9	TRBV19	NA	TRBJ1-2	ASNRGFGYT
12	TRBV9	NA	TRBJ2-7	ASSVGGTGEEQY
13	TRBV4-2	once	TRBJ1-4	ASSQGGRGDEKLF
12	TRBV7-6	NA	TRBJ2-1	ASSMTGLYNEQF
13	TRBV4-3	NA	TRBJ2-3	ASSQAPTSIHTQY
13	TRBV18	NA	TRBJ2-1	ASSPRGSSYNEQF
14	TRBV12-5	NA	TRBJ1-6	ASGEIDRYYNSPLH
11	TRBV29-1	NA	TRBJ1-1	SVAGAYDTEAF
13	TRBV5-4	few	TRBJ1-2	ASSFRGVSLYGYT
12	TRBV7-9	NA	TRBJ2-7	ASSILTGSYEQY
11	TRBV19	NA	TRBJ1-5	ASSAKTNQPQH
13	TRBV19	NA	TRBJ1-5	ASRNRERGDQPQH
11	TRBV7-2	NA	TRBJ2-3	ATQRGATDTQY
14	TRBV4-3	NA	TRBJ1-3	ASSQEEGSSGNTIY
16	TRBV7-2	NA	TRBJ2-6	ASSTRTSAGVGANVLT
9	TRBV7-2	once	TRBJ2-7	ASSFRYEQY
13	TRBV7-2	NA	TRBJ1-3	ASSFDRGPGNTIY
13	TRBV6-1	NA	TRBJ2-4	ASSVFDRPKNIQY
12	TRBV15	few	TRBJ2-7	ATRPDRGRLEQY
13	TRBV6-5	NA	TRBJ2-3	ASRGSGGRADTQY
14	TRBV11-2	NA	TRBJ2-7	ASSFGATARMDEQY
13	TRBV9	NA	TRBJ2-1	ASSPWGGEGNEQF
14	TRBV5-1	NA	TRBJ1-1	ASSLGQGAENTEAF
14	TRBV7-9	NA	TRBJ2-7	ASSGPSGYSSYEQY
13	TRBV2	NA	TRBJ2-7	ASREPLETRGEQY
11	TRBV30	NA	TRBJ2-7	AWSKSAPYEQY
15	TRBV11-2	NA	TRBJ2-7	ASSLGFTSGGHYEQY
13	TRBV7-8	NA	TRBJ2-7	ASSPPGQGNFEQY
13	TRBV2	NA	TRBJ2-3	ASIPNGGAGDTQY
12	TRBV11-2	NA	TRBJ2-7	ASSWGGGGGEQY
14	TRBV30	few	TRBJ1-2	AWSGRGATTNYGYT
12	TRBV6-1	NA	TRBJ2-6	AITYRAGANVLT
15	TRBV23-1	NA	TRBJ1-4	ASSQDEGQPTNEKLF
12	TRBV5-1	NA	TRBJ1-2	ASSLEAGKDGYT
16	TRBV9	NA	TRBJ2-2	ASSPRFGGPTNTGELF
13	TRBV6-5	NA	TRBJ1-3	ASSVTAVSGNTIY
14	TRBV6-6	NA	TRBJ1-1	ASRPGQGIGDTEAF
12	TRBV5-1	NA	TRBJ2-7	ASSFGTGSYEQY
14	TRBV5-4	NA	TRBJ2-1	ASSLESSGAYNEQF
13	TRBV7-8	NA	TRBJ2-4	ASSLPGSAKNIQY
12	TRBV6-5	few	TRBJ2-2	ASTRQGWTGELF